The 31 T cell receptor beta chains presented below share a single source sample, sequenced in a study of blood T cell repertoires in COVID-19. Profiled with immunoSEQ multiplex PCR; TCRdb holds only in-frame clones, not every one. The sample lists around 250,000 clones; just over 85% were seen once. The sample was PBMCs or T cells enriched from blood (not recorded which). These receptors were taken from a man younger than 30 who had recovered from COVID-19.

The gene calls are TRBV27 and TRBJ1-1; 7 bases line up with TRBD1. CDR3 length: 14 amino acids. V shed 8 bases and J 4 bases; nucleotides not matched to a gene: 10. The germline gives CDR1 MNHEY, CDR2 SMNVEV (reference sequence). CDR3 protein: CASRPGQRGTEAFF. In DNA, the CDR3 is TGTGCCAGCCGCCCGGGACAGAGGGGCACTGAAGCTTTCTTT.

V is TRBV7-9 and J is TRBJ2-3, with TRBD2 identical over 9 bases. With V trimmed by 2 bases and J by 4 bases, 4 bases remained unmatched. The CDR3 is made up of 15 amino acids. The germline V gene encodes CDR1 SEHNR and CDR2 FQNEAQ (reference sequence). The CDR3 nucleotides read TGTGCCAGCAGCTTACGCGGGGGGGCCCCAGATACGCAGTATTTT. Translation: CASSLRGGAPDTQYF.

The chain has TRBV10-1 and TRBJ2-1; D is possibly TRBD2 (5 bases). Trimming stripped 10 bases from V and 3 bases from J, with 22 bases between. In germline, CDR1 is WNHNN, CDR2 SYGVQD (reference sequence). This CDR3 is 16 amino acids long. DNA for the CDR3: TGCGCCACCATTATCCCAGACGGAGGTAACTACAATGAGCAGTTCTTC. It yields the protein CATIIPDGGNYNEQFF.

This chain links TRBV4-1 with TRBJ2-1; 10 nucleotides line up with TRBD2. The CDR3 sequence is 17 residues long. Per germline, CDR1 MGHRA and CDR2 YSYEKL. With 4 bases clipped from V and 10 bases from J, the junction kept 16 bases outside the gene matches. The CDR3: CASSPEWASGGAREQFF. CDR3 coding DNA: TGCGCCAGCAGCCCCGAATGGGCGAGCGGGGGGGCCCGGGAGCAGTTCTTC.

The chain employs TRBV9 and TRBJ2-3; 11 bases line up with TRBD2. CDR1 and CDR2 (germline): SGDLS, YYNGEE. Trimming took 0 bases from V and 4 from J; bases not matched to a gene: 13. This CDR3 has 19 residues. CDR3 residues: CASSVATPSRTSGPDTQYF. CDR3 bases: TGTGCCAGCAGCGTAGCGACCCCTAGCAGGACTAGCGGGCCAGATACGCAGTATTTT.

The chain has TRBV11-2 and TRBJ2-2, with TRBD1 as a possible D gene (6 bases). Looked up from germline, CDR1 is SGHAT and CDR2 is FQNNGV. The germline V and J ends were trimmed by 1 base and 2 bases, with 11 bases remaining between them. The CDR3 contains 16 residues. CDR3 protein: CASSLVGTSNTGELFF. In nucleotides, the CDR3 is TGTGCCAGCAGCTTAGTCGGGACAAGTAACACCGGGGAGCTGTTTTTT. Variable domain in full (rest from reference TRBV11-2 and TRBJ2-2): EAGVAQSPRYKIIEKRQSVAFWCNPISGHATLYWYQQILGQGPKLLIQFQNNGVVDDSQLPKDRFSAERLKGVDSTLKIQPAKLEDSAVYLCASSLVGTSNTGELFFGEGSRLTVL.

V usage is TRBV10-3 and J usage is TRBJ2-7; 7 positions agree with TRBD2. The CDR3 runs 12 residues. With 3 bases clipped from V and 6 bases from J, the junction kept 2 bases outside the gene matches. Germline V gene data show CDR1 as ENHRY and CDR2 as SYGVKD. The CDR3 nucleotides are TGTGCCATCAGTGAAGCGGGGTTCGAGCAGTACTTC. Amino acid sequence: CAISEAGFEQYF.

This clone was seen only a few times. This chain links TRBV14 with TRBJ1-2; D gene unclear. This CDR3 has 15 residues. Germline V gives CDR1 SGHDN, CDR2 FVKESK. Trimming took 0 bases from V and 6 from J, leaving 14 bases between them. The chain's CDR3 is CASSQDLITADGYTF. CDR3 nucleotides: TGTGCCAGCAGCCAAGATCTCATTACAGCCGATGGCTACACCTTC.

This clone was seen only a few times. The rearrangement uses TRBV2 and TRBJ2-5, with a tentative D call TRBD2 (6 bases). Trimming took 1 base from V and 7 from J, leaving 16 bases between them. Germline V gene sequence: CDR1 SNHLY, CDR2 FYNNEI. The CDR3 spans 15 residues. The CDR3 sequence is CASSEVQGPGGTQYF. CDR3 nucleotides: TGTGCCAGCAGTGAAGTCCAGGGCCCCGGGGGGACCCAGTACTTC. The full variable domain, its missing parts supplied by reference TRBV2 and TRBJ2-5, is EPEVTQTPSHQVTQMGQEVILRCVPISNHLYFYWYRQILGQKVEFLVSFYNNEISEKSEIFDDQFSVERPDGSNFTLKIRSTKLEDSAMYFCASSEVQGPGGTQYFGPGTRLLVL.

V and J are TRBV7-9 and TRBJ1-2; weak D call: TRBD1 (5 bases). CDR3 size: 14 residues. CDR1 is SEHNR and CDR2 is FQNEAQ in the germline V gene (reference sequence). Trimming stripped 8 bases from V and 4 bases from J, with 17 bases between. CDR3 coding DNA: TGTGCCAGCGGACCGCGGGGGTCATCCTATGGCTACACCTTC. Translating gives CASGPRGSSYGYTF.

This clone was seen a handful of times. The same CDR3 is also encoded by other DNA sequences in this sample. The chain is built from TRBV6-4 and TRBJ1-1; D perhaps matches TRBD1 (6 bases). The germline V gene has CDR1 MRHNA and CDR2 SNTAGT. Trimming shortened V by 2 bases and J by 4 bases, and 8 bases separated the two germline ends. CDR3 size: 13 residues. The CDR3 loop is CASSDQGGTEAFF. CDR3 nucleotides: TGTGCCAGCAGTGACCAAGGGGGCACTGAAGCTTTCTTT.

The rearrangement uses TRBV5-1 and TRBJ2-5; no definite D call. CDR3 size: 12 residues. The germline CDR1 and CDR2 sequences are SGHRS and YFSETQ. Deletions cut 5 bases from V and 1 base from J, with 6 bases between. The CDR3 DNA follows: TGCGCCAGCAGGGGCCTCCAAGAGACCCAGTACTTC. Encoded protein: CASRGLQETQYF. Full variable domain (remainder filled in from reference TRBV5-1 and TRBJ2-5): KAGVTQTPRYLIKTRGQQVTLSCSPISGHRSVSWYQQTPGQGLQFLFEYFSETQRNKGNFPGRFSGRQFSNSRSEMNVSTLELGDSALYLCASRGLQETQYFGPGTRLLVL.

The J gene is TRBJ1-2, the V gene TRBV9, with D perhaps matching TRBD1 (6 bases). The CDR3 extends over 15 amino acids. Germline CDR1 reads SGDLS; CDR2 reads YYNGEE. V was pared by 0 bases and J by 3 bases, with 12 bases between. In DNA form, the CDR3 reads TGTGCCAGCAGCGTAGGGCCCCGGACAGACTATGGCTACACCTTC. Its translation is CASSVGPRTDYGYTF.

The chain recombines TRBV13 with TRBJ2-4; tentative D call: TRBD2 (6 bases). This CDR3 comprises 13 residues. Per germline, CDR1 PRHDT and CDR2 FYEKMQ (reference sequence). V shed 3 bases and J shed 5 bases, with 8 bases lying between them. The CDR3 region is CASSLGGQNIQYF. The CDR3 nucleotides read TGTGCCAGCAGCTTGGGGGGACAAAACATTCAGTACTTC.

The chain recombines TRBV3-1 (or the pseudogene TRBV3-2) with TRBJ1-1; 7 bases fit TRBD1. Germline lookup yields CDR1 LGHDT and CDR2 YNNKEL (reference sequence). V trimming: 4 bases; J trimming: 0 bases; junction bases outside the gene matches: 8. This CDR3 comprises 16 residues. The CDR3 loop reads CASSPHRGRMNTEAFF. CDR3 nucleotide sequence: TGTGCCAGCAGCCCCCACAGGGGCCGGATGAACACTGAAGCTTTCTTT.

The chain is built from TRBV19 and TRBJ1-1; unclear D gene. The germline V gene encodes CDR1 LNHDA and CDR2 SQIVND (reference sequence). This CDR3 is built from 14 residues. V lost 3 bases, J lost 1 base, and 9 bases lay in between. CDR3 loop: CASSIWAQNTEAFF. CDR3 nucleotide sequence: TGTGCCAGTAGTATTTGGGCGCAGAACACTGAAGCTTTCTTT.

The gene calls are TRBV5-1 and TRBJ1-1; weak D call: TRBD1 (5 bases). The CDR3 loop spans 14 amino acids. The germline gives CDR1 SGHRS, CDR2 YFSETQ. Trimming left V 0 bases short and J 3 bases short, with 9 bases between. This CDR3 reads CASSLVGEDTEAFF. As DNA, the CDR3 is TGCGCCAGCAGCTTGGTAGGGGAGGACACTGAAGCTTTCTTT.

The chain joins TRBV3-1 (or the pseudogene TRBV3-2) to TRBJ2-7, with 7 bases identical to TRBD1. With V trimmed by 0 bases and J by 5 bases, 10 bases remained unmatched. The CDR3 length is 16 residues. CDR1 is LGHDT and CDR2 is YNNKEL in the germline V gene (reference sequence). The CDR3 here is CASSQEVETGFNEQYF. The CDR3 DNA sequence: TGTGCCAGCAGCCAAGAAGTGGAGACAGGGTTCAACGAGCAGTACTTC.

This clone was recorded only once. The chain recombines TRBV14 with TRBJ1-3; D is unresolved. There are 17 residues in the CDR3. The germline CDR1 and CDR2 sequences are SGHDN and FVKESK. Between the trimmed V and J ends, which lost 1 base and 0 bases, there was a span of 13 bases. The CDR3 spells CASSQGSRLSSGNTIYF. The CDR3 DNA reads as TGTGCCAGCAGCCAAGGTTCCAGGCTAAGCTCTGGAAACACCATATATTTT.

J is TRBJ2-7 and V is TRBV3-1 (or the pseudogene TRBV3-2), with 13 bases that match TRBD2. Germline V CDR1 and CDR2: LGHDT, YNNKEL (reference sequence). J gave up 5 bases and V 4 bases, and 2 bases lay outside the gene matches. The CDR3 loop spans 14 amino acids. CDR3 DNA: TGTGCCAGCAGCCTTACTAGCGGGGGGGACGAGCAGTACTTC. It codes for CASSLTSGGDEQYF.

The V call is TRBV18, the J call TRBJ1-2, with D possibly matching TRBD1 (6 bases). The germline V gene has CDR1 KGHSH and CDR2 LQKENI. This CDR3 has 15 residues. V gave up 8 bases and J gave up 3 bases, with 19 bases separating them. Here the CDR3 reads CASTIVGRTDYGYTF. DNA for the CDR3: TGTGCCAGCACCATCGTTGGACGGACAGACTATGGCTACACCTTC.

This chain links TRBV7-3 with TRBJ1-1, with 7 bases fitting TRBD1. Germline values: CDR1 SGHTA, CDR2 FQGTGA. The CDR3 contains 14 residues. V shed 5 bases and J 4 bases; nucleotides not matched to a gene: 7. CDR3 residues: CASSKTGTGTEAFF. The CDR3 coding sequence is TGTGCCAGCAGCAAGACAGGGACGGGCACTGAAGCTTTCTTT.

The chain links TRBV12-3 or TRBV12-4 to TRBJ2-1, with D perhaps TRBD1 (5 bases). V lost 10 bases, J lost 6 bases, and 16 bases lay in between. This CDR3 contains 13 residues. The CDR3 DNA is TGTGCCACCAGGGTAGGGGTTCCCAATGAGCAGTTCTTC. It specifies CATRVGVPNEQFF.

Comments on this clone: Additional DNA sequences in this sample encode the identical CDR3. The J gene is TRBJ2-1, the V gene TRBV19, with 12 bases matching TRBD2. In germline, CDR1 is LNHDA, CDR2 SQIVND (reference sequence). V shed 5 bases and J 4 bases; nucleotides not matched to a gene: 0. CDR3 length: 14 amino acids. Here the CDR3 reads CASSGLAGYNEQFF. The CDR3 coding sequence is TGTGCCAGTAGTGGACTAGCGGGGTACAATGAGCAGTTCTTC.

The J gene is TRBJ2-7, the V gene TRBV5-4; TRBD2 agrees at 14 bases. V dropped 4 bases and J dropped 4; count of bases not matched to a gene: 10. CDR3 length: 17 residues. The germline V gene encodes CDR1 SGHNT and CDR2 YYREEE (reference sequence). CDR3 in amino acids: CASSPGLAGDRFYEQYF. In DNA, the CDR3 is TGTGCCAGCAGCCCGGGACTAGCGGGGGACAGGTTTTACGAGCAGTACTTC.

This clone was counted between two and nine times. This chain links TRBV30 with TRBJ2-7, with 9 nucleotides matching TRBD2. This CDR3 is built from 19 residues. J gave up 6 bases and V 4 bases, and 25 bases lay outside the gene matches. Germline V lookup: CDR1 GTSNPN, CDR2 SVGIG (reference sequence). The CDR3 coding sequence is TGTGCCTGGACCGATGGTAGCGGGAGTCCCCGAAATCCCTCTCGCGAGCAGTACTTC. Translating it yields CAWTDGSGSPRNPSREQYF.

The rearrangement uses TRBV4-2 and TRBJ1-6; 8 nucleotides agree with TRBD1. The germline V gene encodes CDR1 LGHNA and CDR2 YNFKEQ. Germline trimming cut 5 bases from V and 3 bases from J; bases unmatched to any gene: 9. The CDR3 has 17 amino acids. The CDR3, as DNA: TGTGCCAGCAGCGCCCGACCCAGGGGGCGCTATAATTCACCCCTCCACTTT. Translated: CASSARPRGRYNSPLHF.

This clone was counted a few times. The V gene is TRBV5-1, the J gene TRBJ2-7, with TRBD2 identical over 9 bases. The junction had 2 bases not matched to a gene; V was cut back by 4 bases and J by 0 bases. The CDR3 has 14 amino acids. Germline V CDR1 and CDR2: SGHRS, YFSETQ. The CDR3 coding sequence is TGCGCCAGCAGCAGTAGCGGGAGCTCCTACGAGCAGTACTTC. Translating gives CASSSSGSSYEQYF. The full variable domain, with the rest looked up from reference TRBV5-1 and TRBJ2-7, is KAGVTQTPRYLIKTRGQQVTLSCSPISGHRSVSWYQQTPGQGLQFLFEYFSETQRNKGNFPGRFSGRQFSNSRSEMNVSTLELGDSALYLCASSSSGSSYEQYFGPGTRLTVT.

This clone was seen a few times. The chain employs TRBV27 and TRBJ1-3; 7 bases are shared with TRBD1. Germline V gene sequence: CDR1 MNHEY, CDR2 SMNVEV (reference sequence). Germline trimming cut 2 bases from V and 4 bases from J; bases unmatched to any gene: 2. There are 14 residues in the CDR3. CDR3 loop: CASSLRGPGNTIYF. The DNA of the CDR3 is TGTGCCAGCAGTTTAAGGGGGCCCGGAAACACCATATATTTT.

The chain employs TRBV6-5 and TRBJ2-7; no clear D gene. The ends were cut back, 5 bases at V and 7 bases at J, with 18 bases in the middle. The CDR3 extends over 14 amino acids. Germline values: CDR1 MNHEY, CDR2 SVGAGI. This chain's CDR3 is CASSIHHTSVEQYF. The CDR3 DNA is TGTGCCAGCAGTATTCACCACACCTCCGTGGAGCAGTACTTC.

J is TRBJ1-2 and V is TRBV2; D is perhaps TRBD1 (6 bases). Germline CDR1 SNHLY, CDR2 FYNNEI. The CDR3 totals 17 residues. The ends were cut back, 2 bases at V and 8 bases at J, with 24 bases in the middle. The CDR3 DNA sequence: TGTGCCAGCAGTGAACATGAGATTGAAAGGGGGTATGACGGCTACACCTTC. It specifies CASSEHEIERGYDGYTF.